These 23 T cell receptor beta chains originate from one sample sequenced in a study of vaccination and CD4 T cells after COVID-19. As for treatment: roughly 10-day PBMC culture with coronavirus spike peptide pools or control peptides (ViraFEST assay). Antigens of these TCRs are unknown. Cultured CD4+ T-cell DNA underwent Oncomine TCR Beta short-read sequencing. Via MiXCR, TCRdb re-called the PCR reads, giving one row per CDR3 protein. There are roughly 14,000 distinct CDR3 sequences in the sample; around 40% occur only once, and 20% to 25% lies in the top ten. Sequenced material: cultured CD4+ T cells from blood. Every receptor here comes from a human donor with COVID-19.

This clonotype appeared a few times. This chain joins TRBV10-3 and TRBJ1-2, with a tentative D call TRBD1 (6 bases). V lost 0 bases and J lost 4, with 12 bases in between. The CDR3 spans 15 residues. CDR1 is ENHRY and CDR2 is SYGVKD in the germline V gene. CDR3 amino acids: CAISESSVDSYGYTF. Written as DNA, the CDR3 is TGTGCCATCAGTGAGTCATCAGTGGACAGCTATGGCTACACCTTC.

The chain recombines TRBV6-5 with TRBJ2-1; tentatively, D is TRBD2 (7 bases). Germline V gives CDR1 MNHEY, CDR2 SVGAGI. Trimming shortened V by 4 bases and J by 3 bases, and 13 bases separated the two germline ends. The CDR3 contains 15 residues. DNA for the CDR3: TGTGCCAGCAGTTCTGGCGGGGGCATCTACAATGAGCAGTTCTTC. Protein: CASSSGGGIYNEQFF.

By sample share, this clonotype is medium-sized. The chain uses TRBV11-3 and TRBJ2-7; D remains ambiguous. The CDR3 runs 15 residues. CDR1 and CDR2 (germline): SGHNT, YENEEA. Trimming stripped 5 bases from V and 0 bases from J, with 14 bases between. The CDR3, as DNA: TGTGCCAGCAGCAAAGGAGCGTCAAGCTCCTACGAGCAGTACTTC. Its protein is CASSKGASSSYEQYF.

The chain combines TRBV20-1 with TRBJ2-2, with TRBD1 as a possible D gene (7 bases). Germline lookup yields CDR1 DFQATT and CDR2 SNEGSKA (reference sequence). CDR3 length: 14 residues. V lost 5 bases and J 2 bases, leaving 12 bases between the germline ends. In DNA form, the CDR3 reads TGCAGTGCTCAGGGGGGCTTCAACACCGGGGAGCTGTTTTTT. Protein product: CSAQGGFNTGELFF.

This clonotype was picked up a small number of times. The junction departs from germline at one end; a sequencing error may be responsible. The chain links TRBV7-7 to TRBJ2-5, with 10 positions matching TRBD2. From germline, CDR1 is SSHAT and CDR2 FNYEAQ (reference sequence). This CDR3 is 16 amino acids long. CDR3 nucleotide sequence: TGTGCTAGCAGCTTCACAGCGGGGGGGGTAATGGAGACCCAGTACTTC. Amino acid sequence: CASSFTAGGVMETQYF.

CDR3 sequence: CASSKGTGNQPQHF. The DNA of the CDR3 is TGTGCCAGCAGCAAAGGGACAGGCAATCAGCCCCAGCATTTT. V usage is TRBV27 and J usage is TRBJ1-5; 7 bases align to TRBD1. This CDR3 contains 14 residues. The V gene's germline CDR1 is MNHEY and CDR2 SMNVEV (reference sequence). J was trimmed by 2 bases and V by 6 bases; bases with no gene match: 4.

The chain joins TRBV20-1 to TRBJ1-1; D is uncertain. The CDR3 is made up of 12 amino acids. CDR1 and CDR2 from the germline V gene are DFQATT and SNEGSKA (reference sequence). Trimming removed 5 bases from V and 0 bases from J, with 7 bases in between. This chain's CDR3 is CSAHALNTEAFF. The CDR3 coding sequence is TGCAGTGCTCATGCGCTGAACACTGAAGCTTTCTTT.

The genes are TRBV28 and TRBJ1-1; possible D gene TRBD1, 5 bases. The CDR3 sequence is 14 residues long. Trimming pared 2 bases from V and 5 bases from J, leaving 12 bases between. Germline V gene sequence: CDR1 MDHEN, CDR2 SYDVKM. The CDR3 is CASSLPGRRTEAFF. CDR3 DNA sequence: TGTGCCAGCAGTTTACCGGGACGAAGGACTGAAGCTTTCTTT.

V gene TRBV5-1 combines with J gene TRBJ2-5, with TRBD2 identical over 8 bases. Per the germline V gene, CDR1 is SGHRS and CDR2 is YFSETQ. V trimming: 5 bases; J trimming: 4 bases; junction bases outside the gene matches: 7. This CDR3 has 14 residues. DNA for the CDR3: TGCGCCAGCAGTGTCGGGGGGGCTGGAGAGACCCAGTACTTC. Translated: CASSVGGAGETQYF.

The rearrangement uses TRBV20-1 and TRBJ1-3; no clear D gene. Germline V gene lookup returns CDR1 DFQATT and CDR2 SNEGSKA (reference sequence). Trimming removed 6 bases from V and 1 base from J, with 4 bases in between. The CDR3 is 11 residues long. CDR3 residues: CSAQSGNTIYF. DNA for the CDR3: TGCAGTGCGCAGTCTGGAAACACCATATATTTT.

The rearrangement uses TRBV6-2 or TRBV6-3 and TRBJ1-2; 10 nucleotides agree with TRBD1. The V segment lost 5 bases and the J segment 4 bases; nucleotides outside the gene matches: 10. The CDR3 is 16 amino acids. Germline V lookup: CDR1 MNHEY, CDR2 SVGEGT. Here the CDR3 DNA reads TGTGCCAGCAGTCACGGACAGGGGGGCGTGGGCTATGGCTACACCTTC. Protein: CASSHGQGGVGYGYTF.

The CDR3 region is CSATLTRAGGYTF. CDR3 in DNA: TGCAGTGCTACCTTGACGAGGGCAGGCGGCTACACCTTC. This chain uses TRBV20-1 with TRBJ1-2; D is unresolved. This CDR3 is built from 13 residues. With 4 bases removed from V and 8 bases from J, the gap between germline ends came to 17 bases. Looked up from germline, CDR1 is DFQATT and CDR2 is SNEGSKA (reference sequence).

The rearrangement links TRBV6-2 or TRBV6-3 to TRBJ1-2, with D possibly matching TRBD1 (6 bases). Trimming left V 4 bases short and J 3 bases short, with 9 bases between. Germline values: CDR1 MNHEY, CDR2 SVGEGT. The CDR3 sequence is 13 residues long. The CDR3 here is CASSWAGDYGYTF. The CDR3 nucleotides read TGTGCCAGCAGTTGGGCAGGGGACTATGGCTACACCTTC.

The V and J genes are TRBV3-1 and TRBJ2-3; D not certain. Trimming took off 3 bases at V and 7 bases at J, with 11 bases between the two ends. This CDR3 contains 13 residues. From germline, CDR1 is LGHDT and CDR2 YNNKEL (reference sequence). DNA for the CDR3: TGTGCCAGCAGCCAGACTGTTATGAATACGCAGTATTTT. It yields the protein CASSQTVMNTQYF.

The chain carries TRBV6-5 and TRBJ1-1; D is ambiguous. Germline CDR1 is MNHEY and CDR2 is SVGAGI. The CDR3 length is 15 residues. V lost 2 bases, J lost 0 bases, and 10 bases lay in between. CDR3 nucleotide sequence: TGTGCCAGCAGTTACGCCGGCGGAGTGAACACTGAAGCTTTCTTT. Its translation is CASSYAGGVNTEAFF.

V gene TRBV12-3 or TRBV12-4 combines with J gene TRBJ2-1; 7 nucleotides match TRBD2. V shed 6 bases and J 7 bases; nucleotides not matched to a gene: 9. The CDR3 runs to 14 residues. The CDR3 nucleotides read TGTGCCAGCAGGGGGGTGCGGGGGAGGAATGAGCAGTTCTTC. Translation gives CASRGVRGRNEQFF.

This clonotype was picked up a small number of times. Here the CDR3 reads CASMRDALGEQYF. In nucleotides, the CDR3 is TGTGCCAGTATGAGGGACGCTTTGGGGGAGCAGTACTTC. The chain recombines TRBV19 with TRBJ2-7; D may be TRBD1 or TRBD2 (5 bases each). This CDR3 region has 13 residues. The germline V gene encodes CDR1 LNHDA and CDR2 SQIVND (reference sequence). Deletions cut 7 bases from V and 7 bases from J, with 17 bases between.

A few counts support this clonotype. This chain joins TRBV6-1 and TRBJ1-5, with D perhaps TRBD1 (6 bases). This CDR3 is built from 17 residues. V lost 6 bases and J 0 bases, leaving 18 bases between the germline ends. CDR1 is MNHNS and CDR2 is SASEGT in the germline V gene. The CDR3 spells CASSRLGGSTSNQPQHF. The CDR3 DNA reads TGTGCCAGCAGCAGACTCGGGGGCTCAACTAGCAATCAGCCCCAGCATTTT.

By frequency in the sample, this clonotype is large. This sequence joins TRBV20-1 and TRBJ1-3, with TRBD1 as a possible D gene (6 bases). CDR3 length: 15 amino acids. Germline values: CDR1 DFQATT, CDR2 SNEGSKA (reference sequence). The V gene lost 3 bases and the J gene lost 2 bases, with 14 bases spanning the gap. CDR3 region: CSASRARGAGNTIYF. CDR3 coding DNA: TGCAGTGCTAGCCGAGCCAGGGGAGCTGGAAACACCATATATTTT.

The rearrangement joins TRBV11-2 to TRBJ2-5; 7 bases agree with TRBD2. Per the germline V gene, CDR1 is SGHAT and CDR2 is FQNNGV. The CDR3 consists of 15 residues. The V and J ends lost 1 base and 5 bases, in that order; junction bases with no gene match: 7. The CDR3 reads CASSLVRLALETQYF. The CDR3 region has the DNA TGTGCCAGCAGCTTAGTTAGACTAGCACTGGAGACCCAGTACTTC.

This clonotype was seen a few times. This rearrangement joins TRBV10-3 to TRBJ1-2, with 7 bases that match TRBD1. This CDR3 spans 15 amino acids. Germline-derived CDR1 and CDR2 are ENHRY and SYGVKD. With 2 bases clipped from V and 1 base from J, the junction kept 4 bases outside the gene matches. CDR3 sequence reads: CAISEMGQLNYGYTF. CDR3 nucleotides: TGTGCCATCAGTGAGATGGGACAGCTTAACTATGGCTACACCTTC.

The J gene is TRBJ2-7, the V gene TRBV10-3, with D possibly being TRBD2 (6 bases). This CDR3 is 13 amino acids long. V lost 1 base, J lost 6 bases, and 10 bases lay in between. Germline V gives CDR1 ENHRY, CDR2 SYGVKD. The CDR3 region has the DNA TGTGCCATCAGTGAGTTCGGGGGAGGCGAGCAGTACTTC. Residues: CAISEFGGGEQYF.

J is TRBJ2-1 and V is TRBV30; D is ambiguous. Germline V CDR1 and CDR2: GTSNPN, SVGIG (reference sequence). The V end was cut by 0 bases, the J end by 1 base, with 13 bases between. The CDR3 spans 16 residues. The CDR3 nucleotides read TGTGCCTGGAGTGTACGTAGAGGTACTTCCTACAATGAGCAGTTCTTC. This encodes CAWSVRRGTSYNEQFF.